This T cell receptor beta chain was found in a study of T cell responses to AZD1222 COVID-19 vaccine. Study observations and caveats: The donor group comprised mostly white British people and more females; the analysis possibly underestimated clonal diversity.

Remarks on this clone: Its antigen is as yet unknown.

This CDR3 spans 16 amino acids. Germline V gives CDR1 KGHSH, CDR2 LQKENI. With 3 bases clipped from V and 3 bases from J, the junction kept 7 bases outside the gene matches. Only in-frame clones appear in the TCRdb table, and some are missing; sequencing was by immunoSEQ multiplex PCR. The table lists about 48,000 clones, 86% of them singletons, with 5.5% to 7% in the top ten. The sample was peripheral blood, taken 28 days after the second AZD1222 dose. The origin of this receptor is an adult who received the AZD1222 COVID-19 vaccine. The chain is built from TRBV18 and TRBJ1-4; 7 bases fit TRBD1. This chain's CDR3 is CASSPRQGDANEKLFF. The CDR3 DNA reads as TGTGCCAGCTCACCCAGACAGGGTGACGCTAATGAAAAACTGTTTTTT.